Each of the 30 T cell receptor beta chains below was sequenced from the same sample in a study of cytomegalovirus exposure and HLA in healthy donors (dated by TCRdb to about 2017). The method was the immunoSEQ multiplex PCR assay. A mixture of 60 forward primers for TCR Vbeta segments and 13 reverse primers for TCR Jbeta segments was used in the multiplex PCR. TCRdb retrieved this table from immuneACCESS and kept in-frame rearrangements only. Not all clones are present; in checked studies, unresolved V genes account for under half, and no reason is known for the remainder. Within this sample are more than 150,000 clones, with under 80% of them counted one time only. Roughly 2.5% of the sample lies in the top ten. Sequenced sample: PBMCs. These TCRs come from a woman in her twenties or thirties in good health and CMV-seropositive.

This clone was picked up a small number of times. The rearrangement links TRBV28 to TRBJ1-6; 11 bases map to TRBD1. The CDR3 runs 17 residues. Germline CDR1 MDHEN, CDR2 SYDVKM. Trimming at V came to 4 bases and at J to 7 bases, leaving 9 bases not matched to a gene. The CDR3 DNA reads TGTGCCAGCAGTTCACCCCGGGACAGGGGGTGGAATTCACCCCTCCACTTT. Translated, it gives CASSSPRDRGWNSPLHF.

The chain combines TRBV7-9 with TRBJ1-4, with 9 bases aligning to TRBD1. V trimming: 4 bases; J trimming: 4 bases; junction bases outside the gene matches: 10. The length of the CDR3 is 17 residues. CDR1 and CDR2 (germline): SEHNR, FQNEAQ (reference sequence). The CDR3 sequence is CASSSGDRAGDNEKLFF. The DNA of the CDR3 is TGTGCCAGCAGCTCGGGGGACAGGGCAGGGGATAATGAAAAACTGTTTTTT. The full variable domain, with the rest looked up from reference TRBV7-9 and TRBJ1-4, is DTGVSQNPRHKITKRGQNVTFRCDPISEHNRLYWYRQTLGQGPEFLTYFQNEAQLEKSRLLSDRFSAERPKGSFSTLEIQRTEQGDSAMYLCASSSGDRAGDNEKLFFGSGTQLSVL.

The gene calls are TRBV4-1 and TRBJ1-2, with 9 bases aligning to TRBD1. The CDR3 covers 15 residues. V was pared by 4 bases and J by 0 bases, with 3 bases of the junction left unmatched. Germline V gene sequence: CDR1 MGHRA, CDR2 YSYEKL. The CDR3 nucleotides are TGCGCCAGCAGCCGAGGGACAGGGACTAACTATGGCTACACCTTC. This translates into CASSRGTGTNYGYTF.

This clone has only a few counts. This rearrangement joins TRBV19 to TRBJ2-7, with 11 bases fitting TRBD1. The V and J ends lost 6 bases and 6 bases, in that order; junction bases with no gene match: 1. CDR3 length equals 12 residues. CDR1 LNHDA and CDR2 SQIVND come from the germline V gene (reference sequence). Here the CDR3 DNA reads TGTGCCAGTAGGGACAGGGGGCGCGAGCAGTACTTC. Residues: CASRDRGREQYF.

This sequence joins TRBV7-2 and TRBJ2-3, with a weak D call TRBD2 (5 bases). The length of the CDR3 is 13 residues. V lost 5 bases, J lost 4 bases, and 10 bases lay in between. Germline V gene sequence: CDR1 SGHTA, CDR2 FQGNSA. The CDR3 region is CASSPGGADTQYF. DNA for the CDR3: TGTGCCAGCAGCCCAGGAGGAGCAGATACGCAGTATTTT.

DNA of the CDR3: TGTGCCAGCAGTTACCGGGACACCCTCTATAATTCACCCCTCCACTTT. Translated, it gives CASSYRDTLYNSPLHF. V and J are TRBV6-5 and TRBJ1-6, with a tentative D call TRBD1 (6 bases). Germline CDR1 reads MNHEY; CDR2 reads SVGAGI. The CDR3 spans 16 residues. Trimming took 2 bases from V and 3 from J, leaving 11 bases between them.

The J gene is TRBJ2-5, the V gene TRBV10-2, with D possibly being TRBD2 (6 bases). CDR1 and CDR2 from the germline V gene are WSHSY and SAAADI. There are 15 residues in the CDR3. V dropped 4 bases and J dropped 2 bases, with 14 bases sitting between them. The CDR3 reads CASSVGGAVQETQYF. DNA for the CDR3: TGCGCCAGCAGTGTGGGCGGGGCCGTACAAGAGACCCAGTACTTC.

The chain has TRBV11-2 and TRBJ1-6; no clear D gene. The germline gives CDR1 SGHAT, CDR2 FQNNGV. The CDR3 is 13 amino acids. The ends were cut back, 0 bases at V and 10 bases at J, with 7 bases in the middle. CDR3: CASSLDQRSPLHF. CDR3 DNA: TGTGCCAGCAGCTTAGATCAGAGGTCACCCCTCCACTTT.

The CDR3 DNA sequence: TGTGCCAGCAGCAACTGGACAGATCCTGGGCAGTACTTC. Its protein is CASSNWTDPGQYF. The chain employs TRBV7-9 and TRBJ2-5; D possibly corresponds to TRBD1 (6 bases). V dropped 5 bases and J dropped 11 bases, with 18 bases sitting between them. Germline-derived CDR1 and CDR2 are SEHNR and FQNEAQ (reference sequence). The CDR3 consists of 13 residues.

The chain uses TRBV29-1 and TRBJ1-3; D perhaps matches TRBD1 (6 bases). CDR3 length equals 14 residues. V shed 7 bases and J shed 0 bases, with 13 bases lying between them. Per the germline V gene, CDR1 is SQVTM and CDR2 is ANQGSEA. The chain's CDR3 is CSAAGAISGNTIYF. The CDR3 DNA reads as TGCAGCGCTGCAGGGGCCATCTCTGGAAACACCATATATTTT.

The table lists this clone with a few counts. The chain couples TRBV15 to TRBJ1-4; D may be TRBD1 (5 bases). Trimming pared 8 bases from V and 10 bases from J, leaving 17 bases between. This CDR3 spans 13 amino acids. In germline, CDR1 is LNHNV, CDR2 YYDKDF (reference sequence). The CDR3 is CATRGNPGGKLFF. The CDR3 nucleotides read TGTGCCACCCGGGGGAACCCGGGAGGAAAACTGTTTTTT. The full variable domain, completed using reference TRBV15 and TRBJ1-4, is DAMVIQNPRYQVTQFGKPVTLSCSQTLNHNVMYWYQQKSSQAPKLLFHYYDKDFNNEADTPDNFQSRRPNTSFCFLDIRSPGLGDTAMYLCATRGNPGGKLFFGSGTQLSVL.

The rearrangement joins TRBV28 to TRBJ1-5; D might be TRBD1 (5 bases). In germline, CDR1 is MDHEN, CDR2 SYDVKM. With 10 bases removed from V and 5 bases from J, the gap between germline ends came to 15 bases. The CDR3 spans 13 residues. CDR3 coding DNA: TGTGCCACCGTGGGGGGGTTGGATCAGCCCCAGCATTTT. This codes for CATVGGLDQPQHF.

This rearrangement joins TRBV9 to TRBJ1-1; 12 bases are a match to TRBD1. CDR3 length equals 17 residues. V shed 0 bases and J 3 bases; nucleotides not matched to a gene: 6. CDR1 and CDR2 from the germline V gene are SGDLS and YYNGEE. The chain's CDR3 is CASSVAKGDRGHTEAFF. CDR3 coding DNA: TGTGCCAGCAGCGTAGCGAAAGGGGACAGGGGGCACACTGAAGCTTTCTTT.

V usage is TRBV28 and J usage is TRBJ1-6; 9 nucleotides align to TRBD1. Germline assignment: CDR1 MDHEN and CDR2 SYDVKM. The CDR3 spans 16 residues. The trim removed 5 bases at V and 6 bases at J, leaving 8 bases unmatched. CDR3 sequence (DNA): TGTGCCAGCAGTCCTCCCGGGACAGGGATTAATTCACCCCTCCACTTT. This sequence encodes CASSPPGTGINSPLHF.

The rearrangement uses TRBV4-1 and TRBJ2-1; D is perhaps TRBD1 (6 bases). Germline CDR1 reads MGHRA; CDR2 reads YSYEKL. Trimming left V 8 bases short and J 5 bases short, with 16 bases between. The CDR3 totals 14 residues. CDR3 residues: CASGGHGQNNEQFF. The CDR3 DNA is TGCGCCAGCGGAGGCCATGGACAGAACAATGAGCAGTTCTTC.

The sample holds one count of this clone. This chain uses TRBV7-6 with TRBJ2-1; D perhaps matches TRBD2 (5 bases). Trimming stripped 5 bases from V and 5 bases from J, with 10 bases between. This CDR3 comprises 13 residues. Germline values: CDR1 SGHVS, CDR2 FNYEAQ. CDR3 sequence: CASSPGFDNEQFF. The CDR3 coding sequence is TGTGCCAGCAGCCCGGGATTTGACAATGAGCAGTTCTTC.

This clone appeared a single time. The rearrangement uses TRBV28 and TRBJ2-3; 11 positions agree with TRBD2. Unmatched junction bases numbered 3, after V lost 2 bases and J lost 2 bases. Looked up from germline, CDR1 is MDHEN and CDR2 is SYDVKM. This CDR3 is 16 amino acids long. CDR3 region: CASSLLAGGLTDTQYF. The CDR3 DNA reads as TGTGCCAGCAGTTTACTAGCGGGGGGCCTCACAGATACGCAGTATTTT.

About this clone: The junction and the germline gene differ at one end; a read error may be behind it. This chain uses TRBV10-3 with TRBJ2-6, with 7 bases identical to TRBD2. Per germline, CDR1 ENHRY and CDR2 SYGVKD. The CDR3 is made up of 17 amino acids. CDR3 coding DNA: TGTGCCATCAGTGAGTCGTCGGGGGGAATTGGGACCAACGTCCTGACTTTC. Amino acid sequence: CAISESSGGIGTNVLTF.

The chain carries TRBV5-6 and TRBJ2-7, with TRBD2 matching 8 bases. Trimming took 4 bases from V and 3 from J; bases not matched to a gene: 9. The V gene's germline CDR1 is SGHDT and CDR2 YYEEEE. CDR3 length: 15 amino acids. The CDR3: CASSRPSGGYYEQYF. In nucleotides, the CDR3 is TGTGCCAGCAGCCGCCCCAGCGGGGGTTACTACGAGCAGTACTTC.

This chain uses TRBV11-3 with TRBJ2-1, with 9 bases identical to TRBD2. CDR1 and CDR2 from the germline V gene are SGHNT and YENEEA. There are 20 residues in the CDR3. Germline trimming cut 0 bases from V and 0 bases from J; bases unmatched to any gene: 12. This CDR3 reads CASSLDLGASGDHSYNEQFF. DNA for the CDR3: TGTGCCAGCAGCTTAGATTTGGGGGCTAGCGGGGACCACTCCTACAATGAGCAGTTCTTC.

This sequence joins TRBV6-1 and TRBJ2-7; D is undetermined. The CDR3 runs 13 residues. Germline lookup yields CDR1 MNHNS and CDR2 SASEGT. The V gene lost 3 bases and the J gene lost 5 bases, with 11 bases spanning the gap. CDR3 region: CASSEKHFHEQYF. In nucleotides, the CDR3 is TGTGCCAGCAGTGAGAAACATTTCCACGAGCAGTACTTC.

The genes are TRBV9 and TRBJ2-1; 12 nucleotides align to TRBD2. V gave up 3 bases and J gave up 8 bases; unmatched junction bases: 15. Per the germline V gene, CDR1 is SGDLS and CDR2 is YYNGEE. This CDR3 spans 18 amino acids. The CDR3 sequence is CASSENGLAGRLSYEQFF. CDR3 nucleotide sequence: TGTGCCAGCAGCGAGAACGGACTAGCGGGGCGGCTGTCCTATGAGCAGTTCTTC.

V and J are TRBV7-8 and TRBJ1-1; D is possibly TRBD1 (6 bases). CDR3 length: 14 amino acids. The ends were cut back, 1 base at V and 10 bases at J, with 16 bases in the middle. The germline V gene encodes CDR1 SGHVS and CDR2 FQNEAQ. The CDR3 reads CASSLVGGGGSAFF. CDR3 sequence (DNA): TGTGCCAGCAGCTTAGTAGGGGGGGGAGGCTCAGCTTTCTTT. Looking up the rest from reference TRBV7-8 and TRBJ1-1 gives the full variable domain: GAGVSQSPRYKVAKRGQDVALRCDPISGHVSLFWYQQALGQGPEFLTYFQNEAQLDKSGLPSDRFFAERPEGSVSTLKIQRTQQEDSAVYLCASSLVGGGGSAFFGQGTRLTVV.

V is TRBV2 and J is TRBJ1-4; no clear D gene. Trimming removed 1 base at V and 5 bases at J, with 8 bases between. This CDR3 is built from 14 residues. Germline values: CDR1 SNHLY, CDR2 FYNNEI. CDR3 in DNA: TGTGCCAGCAGTGAAGGACGGAGGAATGAAAAACTGTTTTTT. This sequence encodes CASSEGRRNEKLFF.

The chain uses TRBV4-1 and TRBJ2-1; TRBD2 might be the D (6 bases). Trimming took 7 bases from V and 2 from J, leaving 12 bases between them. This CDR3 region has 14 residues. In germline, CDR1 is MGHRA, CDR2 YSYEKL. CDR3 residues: CASTRGATYNEQFF. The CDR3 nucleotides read TGCGCCAGCACCCGCGGGGCCACCTACAATGAGCAGTTCTTC.

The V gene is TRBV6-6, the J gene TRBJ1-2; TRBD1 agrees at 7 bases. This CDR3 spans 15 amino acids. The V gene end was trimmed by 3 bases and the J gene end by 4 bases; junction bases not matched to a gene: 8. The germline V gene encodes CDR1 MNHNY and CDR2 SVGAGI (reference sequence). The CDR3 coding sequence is TGTGCCAGCAGTTATGAAACGGGGACAGCCTATGGCTACACCTTC. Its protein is CASSYETGTAYGYTF.

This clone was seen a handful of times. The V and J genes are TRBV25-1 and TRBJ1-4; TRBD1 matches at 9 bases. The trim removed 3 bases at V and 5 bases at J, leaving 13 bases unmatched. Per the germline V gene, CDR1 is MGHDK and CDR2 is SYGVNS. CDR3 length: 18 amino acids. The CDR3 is CASSDGTGILEGNEKLFF. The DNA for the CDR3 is TGTGCCAGCAGTGATGGGACAGGGATTTTAGAAGGGAATGAAAAACTGTTTTTT.

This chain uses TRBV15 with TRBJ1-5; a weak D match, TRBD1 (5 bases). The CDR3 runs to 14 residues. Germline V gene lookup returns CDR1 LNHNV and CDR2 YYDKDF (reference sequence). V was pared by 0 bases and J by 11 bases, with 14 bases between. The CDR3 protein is CATSRDRLGGAQHF. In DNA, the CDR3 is TGTGCCACCAGCAGAGACCGCTTGGGGGGGGCCCAGCATTTT.

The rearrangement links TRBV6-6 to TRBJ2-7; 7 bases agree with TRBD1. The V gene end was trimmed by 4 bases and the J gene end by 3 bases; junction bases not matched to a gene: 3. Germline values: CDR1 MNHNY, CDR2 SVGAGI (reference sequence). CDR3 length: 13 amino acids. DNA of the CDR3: TGTGCCAGCAGTTCCACAGGGGTCTACGAGCAGTACTTC. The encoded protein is CASSSTGVYEQYF.

The CDR3 DNA reads as TGTGCCAGCAGCTTAGGCCGGGACACCCCGCACCGGGAGCAGTTCTTC. Translating it yields CASSLGRDTPHREQFF. The chain carries TRBV7-9 and TRBJ2-1; the D gene is possibly TRBD1 (6 bases). The germline CDR1 and CDR2 sequences are SEHNR and FQNEAQ (reference sequence). The ends were cut back, 1 base at V and 10 bases at J, with 20 bases in the middle. The CDR3 runs to 16 residues.